This TCR beta chain was retrieved from a study of shared clonotypes between healthy human individuals (dated by TCRdb to about 2020). Turning to the overall study: The cohort comprised a couple of women and a few men aged 18 to 49 years. For each donor, CD4 naive and CD4 memory were each run on three plates, CD8 naive on two plates, and CD8 memory on one plate. Blood TCR repertoires of five healthy adults were deeply sequenced to estimate repertoire size and the extent of clonotype sharing between individuals. Different laboratories and diverse techniques were used to prepare libraries and sequence TCR repertoires, to increase sequencing depth and limit assay-specific biases. Per donor, leukapheresis produced somewhere between about 0.85 and 10 billion PBMCs.

Overall results and qualifications from the work: Because the study included a small number of donors, the genetic and exposure-history diversity represented was limited. Incomplete sequencing was indicated by rarefaction of sorted-subset datasets, despite the large sequencing depth. Higher generation probabilities were observed for clonotypes shared by all four sorted-subset donors than for non-shared clonotypes. Larger estimated clonotype richness was generally found for naive subsets than for memory subsets. Sampling was limited to blood, and TCR repertoires in tissue likely differ from TCR repertoires in blood. Sharing across a few donors was observed for approximately 4.6% of naive CD4, around 3.5% of naive CD8, 2% to 2.5% of memory CD4, and around 0.4% of memory CD8 clonotypes. Based on pairwise subsampling, the degree of clonotype sharing among donors was expected to be affected by sequencing depth.

Healthy HIV-negative adults with no recently reported acute infections or vaccinations were included as donors. Only Caucasian adults living in Nashville, Tennessee, USA were represented among the donors. Magnetic negative selection was used to enrich CD4+ T cells, after which naive cells were positively selected on CD45RA and the negative fraction became the memory subset. Blood was collected by leukapheresis, and PBMCs were isolated by Ficoll-Histopaque density gradient centrifugation and then cryopreserved in liquid nitrogen vapor phase. Analytical flow cytometry was used to check the purity and quantity of each magnetically sorted T cell population. Genomic DNA was isolated from each sorted fraction and quantified by UV absorbance on a Nanodrop 2000c. V and J are trimmed by 6 bases and 7 bases, and the gene matches miss 9 bases of the junction. Taken from the germline V gene (reference sequence), the CDR1 and CDR2 loops are MNHEY and SMNVEV. The CDR3 runs 15 residues from the cysteine to the phenylalanine. Here the CDR3 DNA is all that survives: 45 bases in frame from base 1.

As regards this clone: Its antigen is currently not known. It has no much larger one-base neighbor in the sample; base qualities were not kept.

TCR CDR3 regions were amplified from genomic DNA by multiplex PCR using the deep immunoSEQ assay. Extracted genomic DNA from each cell subset was distributed evenly across all wells of several immunoSEQ 96-well plates, and each plate was treated as a replicate. For sorted subsets, each replicate PCR was loaded with approximately 0.2 ug genomic DNA, equivalent to 25,000 to 30,000 T cell genomes. Purified libraries were measured with a Qubit 3.0 fluorometer, size-checked on a Bioanalyzer 2100, and measured again with the KAPA Library Quantification kit. A separate single-read 150-cycle Illumina NextSeq 550 flow cell was used to sequence each immunoSEQ 96-well plate. In the authors' own workflow: Because the immunoSEQ output included only junctional sequences and no quality scores, the filtering could not be the same as the filtering used for full-length reads. To assign V/J genes and CDR3, sequences were annotated against IMGT germline references using PyIR, a Python wrapper for IgBLAST v1.9. Reads were filtered out if the reads had weak V/J assignments (E-value above 1e-6), no CDR3, stop codons, out-of-frame junctions, or ambiguous translated residues. V3J clonotypes were defined as sequences sharing an identical inferred V gene, J gene, and CDR3 amino acid sequence. Percentage overlap between repertoires was calculated by dividing the number of shared unique clonotypes by the size of the smaller repertoire. Repertoire richness was assessed with RTK rarefaction, the Chao1 estimator, and Recon v2.1 estimates of unobserved clonotypes. Generation probabilities for all TCRbeta clonotypes obtained by the gDNA method from a handful of donors were computed using OLGA. As stored in TCRdb, this immuneACCESS dataset retains in-frame rearrangements with V and J assigned. A fraction of the clones does not appear; measured against another copy, unresolved V genes explain less than half of the discrepancy, and the remainder lacks a known reason. The V and J calls and clone size are taken from that table; D and trimming were inferred from the DNA. The sample records some 2,400,000 clones, 90% to 97% of which are singletons. The ten largest clones capture around 0.13% of the sample.

Sequencing was done on a sample of naive CD4+ T cells sorted from blood. The label giving this sample's cell subset or site can be read as: CD45RA+ positively selected. The source is a man aged 18 to 30 in good health. The V gene is TRBV27 and the J gene is TRBJ1-5; a stretch of 10 junction bases matches TRBD1. CDR3 region: CASSPGQGFTQPQHF. The bases are TGTGCCAGCAGCCCGGGACAGGGGTTTACGCAGCCCCAGCATTTT.